This TCR beta chain derives from a study of blood T cells in healthy people across ages. PCR was performed a second time for about 7 to 11 cycles using a sample-barcoded 5' primer and a J-beta primer mix. TCRdb re-derived calls from the 5' RACE reads in MiXCR, one entry per CDR3 protein. Here the sample spans about 940,000 distinct CDR3 sequences, about 48% being singletons. The V gene end was trimmed by 3 bases and the J gene end by 5 bases; junction bases not matched to a gene: 20. The CDR3 covers 19 residues. CDR1 is SEHNR and CDR2 is FQNEAQ in the germline V gene (reference sequence). Sample: blood. The sequence was obtained from a man aged 30 to 39 in good health. This chain connects TRBV7-9 to TRBJ2-5; 8 nucleotides align to TRBD2. DNA of the CDR3: TGTGCCAGCAGCTTCGTTGACGGGGGGGCCATCGACCTTGCGGAGACCCAGTACTTC. Protein product: CASSFVDGGAIDLAETQYF.